These T cell receptor beta chains were read from a single sample in a study of regulatory T cells in long-lasting Graves disease. TCRdb recomputed calls from the multiplex PCR reads with MiXCR, one row per CDR3 protein. The sample includes 350,000 to 500,000 distinct CDR3 sequences, 11% to 15% of them seen just once. The sample was also reused in another study, on T cells in Graves' hyperthyroidism and ophthalmopathy.

Sequenced material: peripheral blood mononuclear cells (PBMCs), taken at new diagnosis, from a patient treated with antithyroid drugs. The receptors originated from a woman aged 50 to 60 with Graves disease. CDR3s include the opening cysteine and the closing phenylalanine or tryptophan. Fields, in order: V gene, J gene, CDR3 protein.

TRBV18	TRBJ1-2	CASSPPQLNYGYTF
TRBV9	TRBJ2-7	CASSVGFGGYEQYF
TRBV19	TRBJ2-5	CASSIEGTSGNEETQYF
TRBV28	TRBJ2-1	CASSLLAGGVNEQFF
TRBV7-9	TRBJ2-5	CASSQPSGETSGTLGETQYF
TRBV28	TRBJ2-1	CASSLRGGGSYEQFF
TRBV5-1	TRBJ1-6	CASSPTAGRSSYNSPLHF
TRBV19	TRBJ2-1	CASNSAGGMTEQFF
TRBV2	TRBJ1-1	CASGPTGVTLNTEAFF
TRBV5-1	TRBJ2-7	CASSLDLASRYEQYF
TRBV28	TRBJ2-1	CASSLLGLAGSNEQFF
TRBV6-5	TRBJ2-3	CASSYSGDTDTQYF
TRBV28	TRBJ2-2	CASSRLAQTGELFF
TRBV3-1	TRBJ2-7	CASSQSLGAPYEQYF
TRBV7-3	TRBJ2-5	CASSPIAGDETQYF
TRBV10-3	TRBJ2-1	CAISEGAGRAHSSSYNEQFF
TRBV3-1	TRBJ2-3	CASGIADTQYF
TRBV6-1	TRBJ2-2	CASSEQGVNTGELFF
TRBV10-3	TRBJ2-1	CAISESAGGSYNEQFF
TRBV20-1	TRBJ2-3	CSARGGTGGTDTQYF
TRBV6-1	TRBJ1-5	CASNPRRIQGALPFYSNQPQHF
TRBV28	TRBJ1-6	CASSDDRSRSYNSPLHF
TRBV28	TRBJ2-3	CASNTYREGTDTQYF
TRBV29-1	TRBJ2-3	CSVEDPGTSGSVYTQYF
TRBV28	TRBJ2-2	CATRGPGNTGELFF
TRBV7-6	TRBJ2-5	CASTLTGQETQYF
TRBV29-1	TRBJ1-2	CSVRYYIADNYGYTF
TRBV19	TRBJ1-4	CASTTRTSGNEKLFF
TRBV7-9	TRBJ2-7	CASSQAGQGAGEQYF
TRBV6-5	TRBJ2-7	CASSYSQRLAGGLEQYF
TRBV28	TRBJ1-4	CASSFLQGAGEKLFF
TRBV3-1	TRBJ2-1	CASSQDRTGFNEQFF
TRBV3-1	TRBJ2-5	CASSYHSGADQETQYF
TRBV19	TRBJ1-3	CASRKAGAGNTIYF
TRBV10-3	TRBJ2-1	CAITPDLNEQFF
TRBV5-1	TRBJ1-2	CASSYLGYGYTF
TRBV11-2	TRBJ2-3	CASSLVTDTQYF
TRBV3-1	TRBJ2-1	CASSLEGTHLSYNEQFF
TRBV27	TRBJ2-6	CASSWSGANVLTF
TRBV28	TRBJ2-7	CASSSRGRISYEQYF
TRBV10-3	TRBJ2-1	CAISDPGRAPIEQFF
TRBV11-2	TRBJ2-3	CASSPPTGGNTDTQYF
TRBV20-1	TRBJ2-5	CSARTLAGVQETQYF
TRBV12-3/TRBV12-4	TRBJ1-5	CASSLSQGAGQPQHF
TRBV7-9	TRBJ2-1	CASSSGLAGASSYNEQFF
TRBV27	TRBJ2-7	CASSVGQFYEQYF
TRBV6-1	TRBJ1-1	CASSRWDRGNTEAFF
TRBV15	TRBJ1-5	CATSRDKSSNQPQHF
TRBV30	TRBJ1-4	CAWKSDLEKLFF
TRBV5-1	TRBJ1-2	CASSFTVTNYGYTF
TRBV6-2/TRBV6-3	TRBJ1-2	CASSEPGLGYTF
TRBV5-5	TRBJ1-5	CASSPGPGVGDQPQHF
TRBV7-8	TRBJ2-3	CASSFSQNTDTQYF